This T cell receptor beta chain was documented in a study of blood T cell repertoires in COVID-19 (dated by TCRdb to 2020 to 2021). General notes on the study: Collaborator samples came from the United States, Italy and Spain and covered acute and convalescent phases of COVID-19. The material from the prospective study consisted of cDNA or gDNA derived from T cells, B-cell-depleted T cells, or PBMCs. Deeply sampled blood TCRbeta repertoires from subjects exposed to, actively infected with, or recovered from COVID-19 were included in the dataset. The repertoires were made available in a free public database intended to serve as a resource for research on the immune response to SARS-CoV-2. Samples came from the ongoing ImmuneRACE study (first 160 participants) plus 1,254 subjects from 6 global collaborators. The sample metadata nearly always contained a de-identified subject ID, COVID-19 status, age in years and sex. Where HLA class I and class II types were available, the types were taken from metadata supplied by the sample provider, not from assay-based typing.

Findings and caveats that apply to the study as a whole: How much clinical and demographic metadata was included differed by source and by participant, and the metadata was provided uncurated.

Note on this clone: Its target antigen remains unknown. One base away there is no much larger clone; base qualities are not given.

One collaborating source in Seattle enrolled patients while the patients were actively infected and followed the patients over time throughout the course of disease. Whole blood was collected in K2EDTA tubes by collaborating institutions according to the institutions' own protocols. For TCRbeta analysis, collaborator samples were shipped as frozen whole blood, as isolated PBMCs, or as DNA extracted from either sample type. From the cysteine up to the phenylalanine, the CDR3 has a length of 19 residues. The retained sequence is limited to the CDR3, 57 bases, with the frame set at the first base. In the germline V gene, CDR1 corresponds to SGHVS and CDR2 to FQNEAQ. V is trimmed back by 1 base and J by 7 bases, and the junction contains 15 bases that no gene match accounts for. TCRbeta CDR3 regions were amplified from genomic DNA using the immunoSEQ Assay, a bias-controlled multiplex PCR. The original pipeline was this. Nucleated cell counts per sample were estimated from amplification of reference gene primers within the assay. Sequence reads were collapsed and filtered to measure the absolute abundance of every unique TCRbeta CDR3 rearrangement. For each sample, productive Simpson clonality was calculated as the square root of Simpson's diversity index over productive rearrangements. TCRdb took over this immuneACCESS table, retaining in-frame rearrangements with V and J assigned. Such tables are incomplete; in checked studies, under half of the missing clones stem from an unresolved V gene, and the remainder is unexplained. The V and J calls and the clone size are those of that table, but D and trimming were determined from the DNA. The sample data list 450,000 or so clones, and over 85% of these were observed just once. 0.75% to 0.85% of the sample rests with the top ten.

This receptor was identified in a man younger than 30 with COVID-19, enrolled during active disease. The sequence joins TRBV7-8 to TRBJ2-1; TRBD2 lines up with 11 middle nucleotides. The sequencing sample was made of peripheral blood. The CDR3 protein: CASSLVFSSGLAGLNEQFF. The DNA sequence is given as TGTGCCAGCAGCTTAGTATTCTCATCCGGACTAGCGGGCCTTAATGAGCAGTTCTTC.